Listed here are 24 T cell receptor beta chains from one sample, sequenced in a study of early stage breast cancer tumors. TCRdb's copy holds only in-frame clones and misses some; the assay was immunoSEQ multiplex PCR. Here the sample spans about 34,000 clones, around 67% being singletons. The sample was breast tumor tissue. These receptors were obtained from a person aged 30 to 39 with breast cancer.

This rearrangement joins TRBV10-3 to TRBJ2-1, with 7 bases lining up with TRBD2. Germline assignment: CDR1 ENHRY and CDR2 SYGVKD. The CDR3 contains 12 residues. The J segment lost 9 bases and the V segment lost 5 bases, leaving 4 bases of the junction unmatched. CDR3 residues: CAISILATEQFF. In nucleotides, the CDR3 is TGTGCCATCAGTATACTAGCGACTGAGCAGTTCTTC.

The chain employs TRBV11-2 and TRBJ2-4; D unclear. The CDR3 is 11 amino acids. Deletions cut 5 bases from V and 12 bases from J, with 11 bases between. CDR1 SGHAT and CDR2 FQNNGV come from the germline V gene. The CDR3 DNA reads TGTGCCAGCAGCCCCGGGTTCCGTCAGTACTTC. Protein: CASSPGFRQYF.

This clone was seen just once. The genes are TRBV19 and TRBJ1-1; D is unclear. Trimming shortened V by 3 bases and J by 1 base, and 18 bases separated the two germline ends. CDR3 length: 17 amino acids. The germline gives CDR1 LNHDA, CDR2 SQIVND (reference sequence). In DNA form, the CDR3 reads TGTGCCAGTAGTATGCCCGGGGAGGGTTTTAGGAACACTGAAGCTTTCTTT. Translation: CASSMPGEGFRNTEAFF. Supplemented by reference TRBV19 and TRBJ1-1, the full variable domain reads DGGITQSPKYLFRKEGQNVTLSCEQNLNHDAMYWYRQDPGQGLRLIYYSQIVNDFQKGDIAEGYSVSREKKESFPLTVTSAQKNPTAFYLCASSMPGEGFRNTEAFFGQGTRLTVV.

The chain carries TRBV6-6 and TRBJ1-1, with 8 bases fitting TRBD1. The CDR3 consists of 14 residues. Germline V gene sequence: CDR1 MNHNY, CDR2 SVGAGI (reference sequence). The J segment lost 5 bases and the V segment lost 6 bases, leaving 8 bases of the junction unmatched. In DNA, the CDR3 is TGTGCCAGCAGCAACGGACAGGGAGCGACTGAAGCTTTCTTT. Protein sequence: CASSNGQGATEAFF.

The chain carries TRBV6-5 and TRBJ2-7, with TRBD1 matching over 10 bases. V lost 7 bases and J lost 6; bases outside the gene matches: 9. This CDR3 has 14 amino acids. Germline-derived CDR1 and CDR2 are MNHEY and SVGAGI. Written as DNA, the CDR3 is TGTGCCAGCACCCCAGACAGGGGGCGCGGCGAGCAGTACTTC. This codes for CASTPDRGRGEQYF.

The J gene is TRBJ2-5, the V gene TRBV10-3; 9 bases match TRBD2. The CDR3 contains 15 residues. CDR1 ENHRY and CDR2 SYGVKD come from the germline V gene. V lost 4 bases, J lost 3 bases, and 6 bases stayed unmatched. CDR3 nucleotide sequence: TGTGCCATCAGTGCCTCGACTAGCGGTGAAGAGACCCAGTACTTC. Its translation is CAISASTSGEETQYF.

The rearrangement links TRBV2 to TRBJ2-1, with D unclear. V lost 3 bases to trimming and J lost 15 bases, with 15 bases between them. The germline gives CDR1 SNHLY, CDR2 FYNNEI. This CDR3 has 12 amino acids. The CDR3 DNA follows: TGTGCCAGCAGTGATAGTAATAAACTGGGGTTCTTC. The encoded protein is CASSDSNKLGFF.

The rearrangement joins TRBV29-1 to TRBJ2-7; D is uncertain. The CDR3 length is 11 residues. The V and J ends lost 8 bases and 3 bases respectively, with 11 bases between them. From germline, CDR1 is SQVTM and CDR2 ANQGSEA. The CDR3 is CSYWEGYEQYF. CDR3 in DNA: TGCAGCTATTGGGAAGGCTACGAGCAGTACTTC.

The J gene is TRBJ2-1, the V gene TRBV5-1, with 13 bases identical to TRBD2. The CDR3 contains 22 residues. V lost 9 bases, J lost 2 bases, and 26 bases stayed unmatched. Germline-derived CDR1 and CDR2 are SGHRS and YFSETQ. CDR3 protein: CATSSLGREGLAGVGPYNEQFF. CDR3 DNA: TGCGCCACCTCGAGCCTGGGGAGAGAAGGACTAGCGGGAGTGGGCCCCTACAATGAGCAGTTCTTC.

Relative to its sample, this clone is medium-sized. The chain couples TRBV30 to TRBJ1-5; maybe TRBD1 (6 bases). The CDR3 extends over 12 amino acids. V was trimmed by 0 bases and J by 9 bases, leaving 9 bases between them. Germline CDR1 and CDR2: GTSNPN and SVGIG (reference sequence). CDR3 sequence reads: CAWSVIRGPQHF. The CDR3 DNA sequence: TGTGCCTGGAGTGTAATCAGGGGGCCCCAGCATTTT.

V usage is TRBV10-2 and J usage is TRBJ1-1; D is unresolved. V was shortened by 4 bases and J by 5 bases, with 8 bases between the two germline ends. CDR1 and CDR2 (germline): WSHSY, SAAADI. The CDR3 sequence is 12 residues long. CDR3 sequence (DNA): TGCGCCAGCAGTGGTGGTGGGACTGAAGCTTTCTTT. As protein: CASSGGGTEAFF.

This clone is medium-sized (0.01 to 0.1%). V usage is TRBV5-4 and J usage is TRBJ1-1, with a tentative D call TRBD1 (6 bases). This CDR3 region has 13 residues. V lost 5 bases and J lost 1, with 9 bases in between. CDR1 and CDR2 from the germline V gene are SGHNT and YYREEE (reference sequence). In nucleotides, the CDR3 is TGTGCCAGCAGATTACAGGGGAACACTGAAGCTTTCTTT. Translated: CASRLQGNTEAFF. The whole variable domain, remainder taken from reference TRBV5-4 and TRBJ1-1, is ETGVTQSPTHLIKTRGQQVTLRCSSQSGHNTVSWYQQALGQGPQFIFQYYREEENGRGNFPPRFSGLQFPNYSSELNVNALELDDSALYLCASRLQGNTEAFFGQGTRLTVV.

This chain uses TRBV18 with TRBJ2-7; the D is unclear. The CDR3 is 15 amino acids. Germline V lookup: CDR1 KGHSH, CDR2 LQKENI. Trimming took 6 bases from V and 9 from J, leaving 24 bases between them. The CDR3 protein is CASSPDSHEPRRQYF. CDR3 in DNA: TGTGCCAGCTCTCCGGATTCACACGAACCCCGTAGGCAGTACTTC.

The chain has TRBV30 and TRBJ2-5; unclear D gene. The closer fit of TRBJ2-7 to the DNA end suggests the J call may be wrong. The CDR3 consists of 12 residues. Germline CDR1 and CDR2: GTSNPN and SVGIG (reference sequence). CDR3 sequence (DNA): TGTGCCTGGAGTGTATCCACCTACGAGCAGTACTTC. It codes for CAWSVSTYEQYF.

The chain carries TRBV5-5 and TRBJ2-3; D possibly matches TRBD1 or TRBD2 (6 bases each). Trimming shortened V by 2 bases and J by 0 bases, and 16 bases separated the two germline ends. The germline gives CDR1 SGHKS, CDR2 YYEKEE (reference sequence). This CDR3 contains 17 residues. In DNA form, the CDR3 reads TGTGCCAGCAGCTTTGGTCGGTGGGGGGCAAGCACAGATACGCAGTATTTT. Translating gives CASSFGRWGASTDTQYF.

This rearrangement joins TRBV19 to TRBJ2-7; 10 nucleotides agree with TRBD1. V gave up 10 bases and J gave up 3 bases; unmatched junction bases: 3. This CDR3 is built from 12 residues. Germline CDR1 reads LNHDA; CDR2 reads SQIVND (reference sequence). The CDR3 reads CATGQGIYEQYF. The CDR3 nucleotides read TGTGCCACGGGACAGGGGATCTACGAGCAGTACTTC.

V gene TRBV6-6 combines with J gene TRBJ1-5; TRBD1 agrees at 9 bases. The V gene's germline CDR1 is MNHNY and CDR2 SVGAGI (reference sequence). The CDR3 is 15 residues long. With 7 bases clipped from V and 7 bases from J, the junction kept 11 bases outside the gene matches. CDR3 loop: CASKNRGLLGQPQHF. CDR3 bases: TGTGCCAGCAAAAACAGGGGGCTGCTCGGACAGCCCCAGCATTTT.

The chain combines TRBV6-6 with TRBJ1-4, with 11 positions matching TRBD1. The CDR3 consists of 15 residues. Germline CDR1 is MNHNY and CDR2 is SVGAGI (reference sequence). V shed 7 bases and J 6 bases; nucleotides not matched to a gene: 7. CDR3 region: CASKDPGQGDEKLFF. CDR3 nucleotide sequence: TGTGCCAGCAAAGACCCGGGACAGGGGGATGAAAAACTGTTTTTT.

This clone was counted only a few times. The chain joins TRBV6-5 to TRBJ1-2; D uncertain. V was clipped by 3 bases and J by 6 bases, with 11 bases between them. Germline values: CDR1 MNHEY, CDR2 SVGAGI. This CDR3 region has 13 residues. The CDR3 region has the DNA TGTGCCAGCAGTTATGGCGGCGAAGATGGCTACACCTTC. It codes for CASSYGGEDGYTF.

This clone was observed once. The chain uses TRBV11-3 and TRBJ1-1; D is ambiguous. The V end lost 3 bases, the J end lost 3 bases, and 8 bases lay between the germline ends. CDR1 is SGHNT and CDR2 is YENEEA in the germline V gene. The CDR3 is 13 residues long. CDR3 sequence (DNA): TGTGCCAGCAGCTTGTACAGTGACACTGAAGCTTTCTTT. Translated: CASSLYSDTEAFF.

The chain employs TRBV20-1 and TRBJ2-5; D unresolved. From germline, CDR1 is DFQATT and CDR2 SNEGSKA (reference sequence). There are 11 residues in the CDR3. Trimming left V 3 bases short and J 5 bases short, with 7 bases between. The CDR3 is CSASVRETQYF. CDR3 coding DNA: TGCAGTGCTAGCGTGCGGGAGACCCAGTACTTC.

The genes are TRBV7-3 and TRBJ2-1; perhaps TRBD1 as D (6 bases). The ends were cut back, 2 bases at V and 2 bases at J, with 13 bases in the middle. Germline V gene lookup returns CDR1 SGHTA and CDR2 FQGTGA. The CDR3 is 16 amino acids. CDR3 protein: CASSLLGTSTYNEQFF. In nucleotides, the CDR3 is TGTGCCAGCAGCTTACTAGGGACATCCACCTACAATGAGCAGTTCTTC.

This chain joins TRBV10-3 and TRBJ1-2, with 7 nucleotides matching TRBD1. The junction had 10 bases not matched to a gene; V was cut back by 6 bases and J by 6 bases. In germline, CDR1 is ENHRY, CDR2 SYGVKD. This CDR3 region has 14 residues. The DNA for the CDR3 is TGTGCCATCAGGGGAACTGACAGGGCGGATGGCTACACCTTC. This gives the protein CAIRGTDRADGYTF.

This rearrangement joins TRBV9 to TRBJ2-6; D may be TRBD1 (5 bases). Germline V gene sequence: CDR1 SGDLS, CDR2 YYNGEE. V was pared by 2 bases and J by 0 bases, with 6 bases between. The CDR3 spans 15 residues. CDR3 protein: CASSVDSSGANVLTF. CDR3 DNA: TGTGCCAGCAGCGTCGACAGCTCTGGGGCCAACGTCCTGACTTTC.